This T cell receptor beta chain was captured in a study of blood T cell repertoires in COVID-19. Study details: Samples came from the United States, Italy and Spain, spanning acute and convalescent COVID-19. PBMCs, B-cell-depleted T cells, or T cells were the source of the cDNA or gDNA that made up the material.

Trimming at V came to 3 bases and at J to 1 base, leaving 10 bases not matched to a gene. This CDR3 is built from 19 residues. Germline V lookup: CDR1 LNHDA, CDR2 SQIVND (reference sequence). Under the authors' procedure: Amplification with reference gene primers provided the estimates of nucleated cell counts. Only in-frame clones appear in the TCRdb table, and some are missing; sequencing was by immunoSEQ multiplex PCR. V, J and clone size are taken as reported in that table, and D and trimming were inferred from the DNA itself. Of 120,000 to 150,000 clones in the sample, approximately 86% were seen once.

The chain links TRBV19 to TRBJ1-5, with 12 bases aligning to TRBD1. Sequencing input: peripheral blood. This clonotype was obtained from a human donor in a cohort sampled during active COVID-19. The CDR3, as DNA: TGTGCCAGTAGTATTCTAATAGGGACAGGGGGCTGGAGCAATCAGCCCCAGCATTTT. Translation gives CASSILIGTGGWSNQPQHF.